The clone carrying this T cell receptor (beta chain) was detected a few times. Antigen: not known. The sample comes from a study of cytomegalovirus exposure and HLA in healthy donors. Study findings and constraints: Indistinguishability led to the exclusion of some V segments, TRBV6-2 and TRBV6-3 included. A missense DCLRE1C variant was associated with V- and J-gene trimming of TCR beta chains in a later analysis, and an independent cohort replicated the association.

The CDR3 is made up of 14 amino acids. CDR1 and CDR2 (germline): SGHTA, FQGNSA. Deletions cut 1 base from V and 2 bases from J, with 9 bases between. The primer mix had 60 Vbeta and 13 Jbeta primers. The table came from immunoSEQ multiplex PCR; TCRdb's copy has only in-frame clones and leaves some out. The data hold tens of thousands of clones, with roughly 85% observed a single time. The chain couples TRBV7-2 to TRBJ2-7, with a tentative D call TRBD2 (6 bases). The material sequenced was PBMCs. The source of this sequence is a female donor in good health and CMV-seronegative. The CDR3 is CASSLGEVPYEQYF. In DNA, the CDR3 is TGTGCCAGCAGCTTAGGGGAGGTCCCCTACGAGCAGTACTTC.